This TCR beta chain comes out of a study of blood T cell repertoires in COVID-19. In germline, CDR1 is LGHNA, CDR2 YNFKEQ. J lost 3 bases, V lost 8 bases, and 12 bases had no gene match. The CDR3 runs to 15 residues. The repertoire was sequenced with immunoSEQ multiplex PCR; TCRdb's copy has only in-frame clones and lacks some. The sample holds roughly 120,000 clones, more than 60% seen once. Material for sequencing was peripheral blood. This clonotype was obtained from a man between 65 and 85 years old with acute or convalescent COVID-19. The J gene is TRBJ2-7, the V gene TRBV4-2; TRBD2 matches 8 bases. The CDR3 sequence: CASAGVAGKIYEQYF. CDR3 coding DNA: TGTGCCAGCGCCGGAGTAGCGGGAAAAATCTACGAGCAGTACTTC.